The T cell receptor (beta chain) under discussion was sequenced for a study of shared clonotypes between healthy human individuals. Positive CCR7 selection of CD45RO-negative cells yielded the naive CD8 cells, and terminally differentiated effector memory CD45RA+ cells were excluded. V gave up 0 bases and J gave up 0 bases, with 15 bases separating them. The CDR3 is 17 residues long. Germline V gene data show CDR1 as SGDLS and CDR2 as YYNGEE. Data came from immunoSEQ multiplex PCR; TCRdb stores just in-frame clones and leaves some out. The sample holds over 800,000 clones, nearly 95% seen once. Sequences were obtained from naive CD8+ T cells sorted from blood. The chain has TRBV9 and TRBJ1-1; tentative D call: TRBD1 (6 bases). This clonotype was sampled from a man younger than 45 in good health. In DNA, the CDR3 is TGTGCCAGCAGCGTAGGTCAGGGAGGGGGTCTGAACACTGAAGCTTTCTTT. Amino acid sequence: CASSVGQGGGLNTEAFF.